This is a list of T cell receptor beta chains from one sample in a study of tissue T cells after allogeneic stem cell transplantation. Sequenced by immunoSEQ multiplex PCR; TCRdb stores in-frame clones only, minus some. Among about 4,000 clones listed, more than 70% were seen once. The input for sequencing was esophageal tissue, taken at autopsy. These receptors originate from a male patient of 60 years or more with steroid-refractory graft-versus-host disease after an allogeneic stem cell transplant. Some T cells may be provided by the graft donor. Each CDR3 is given without its conserved first and last residue.

j_call v_call cdr3_aa
TRBJ1-6 TRBV25-1 ASSVMDSSYNSPLH
TRBJ1-6 TRBV4-1 ASSQDDGKVNSPLH
TRBJ1-2 TRBV7-8 ASSFGQDTTLGYT
TRBJ1-6 TRBV9 ASSVQANSPLH
TRBJ1-5 TRBV16 ASSHRTAADQPQH
TRBJ2-1 TRBV11-2 ASSQTSYRVKGNEQF
TRBJ2-3 TRBV5-6 ASSCIGGGDCRNTDTQY
TRBJ2-7 TRBV5-1 ASSFPSSGGSDEQY
TRBJ1-2 TRBV3-1/TRBV3-2 ASSQEGKRNGGYT
TRBJ1-2 TRBV6-4 ASSDSNQKPRSGYT
TRBJ1-3 TRBV7-8 ASSSYVSISGGGGNTIY
TRBJ2-7 TRBV5-1 ASSMGRVYEQY
TRBJ2-3 TRBV5-5 ASSSPGRTDTQY
TRBJ1-4 TRBV6-2/TRBV6-3 ASSYLEKLF
TRBJ1-4 TRBV28 ASSYGVRTNEKLF
TRBJ2-3 TRBV5-4 ASSPGQGRTDTQY
TRBJ2-3 TRBV28 ASSSILDSDTQY
TRBJ2-1 TRBV5-1 ASSPGQNYNEQF
TRBJ1-2 TRBV9 ASSVVLGGYGYT
TRBJ2-7 TRBV27 ASSFRGQGGYEQY
TRBJ1-6 TRBV30 AWSGENNSPLH
TRBJ1-2 TRBV2 ASRTGSNYGYT
TRBJ1-1 TRBV27 ASSLSGQGPNTEAF
TRBJ1-2 TRBV19 ASSPQGDLYGYT
TRBJ1-6 TRBV2 ASSGGRGDNSPLH
TRBJ2-7 TRBV12-5 ASGTGFYEQY
TRBJ2-5 TRBV11-3 ASSEGGRGETQY
TRBJ2-1 TRBV10-2 ATEDRKPNEQF
TRBJ2-1 TRBV29-1 SAGGHSNEQF
TRBJ2-7 TRBV7-6 ASSLAGLSYEQY
TRBJ2-7 TRBV12-3/TRBV12-4 ASSLLRYEQY
TRBJ2-7 TRBV5-5 ASSLFGDRGGEQY
TRBJ1-5 TRBV6-5 ATKTQNQPQH
TRBJ1-1 TRBV30 ASETAMNTEAF
TRBJ2-2 TRBV6-2/TRBV6-3 ASSYSGRRNTGELF
TRBJ1-3 TRBV6-4 ASSERRSSGNTIY
TRBJ1-4 TRBV30 AWRQGAGEKLF
TRBJ2-3 TRBV14 ASSRRTVLFADTQY
TRBJ1-1 TRBV19 ASSATAYYTEAF
TRBJ2-3 TRBV2 ASSEAGVSSTDTQY